This T cell receptor beta chain was found in a study of blood T cell repertoires in COVID-19. Looking at the study overall: T cells, B-cell-depleted T cells, or PBMCs provided the cDNA or gDNA that served as material.

Method: immunoSEQ multiplex PCR; TCRdb's copy keeps in-frame clones and lacks some. This sample has under 200,000 clones, with just under 80% found just once. The CDR3 runs 14 residues. Sequenced material: peripheral blood. The receptor's source is a man aged 65-85 years with active or convalescent COVID-19. The gene calls are TRBV21-1 and TRBJ1-1. TRBV21-1 is marked as a pseudogene. Here the CDR3 DNA reads TGTGCCAGCCGGGGTAAGGTCGGGAACACTGAAGCTTTCTTT. Protein sequence: CASRGKVGNTEAFF.